The 30 T cell receptor beta chains below all came from one sample that was sequenced in a study of cytomegalovirus exposure and HLA in healthy donors. The data were produced by immunoSEQ multiplex PCR, yet TCRdb's version contains in-frame clones alone and is incomplete. There are over 120,000 clones in the sample; over 80% occur only once, and 4.5% to 5.5% lies in the top ten. The sample taken for sequencing was PBMCs. The receptors were gathered from a man aged 18 to 29 in good health and CMV-seropositive.

The chain joins TRBV27 to TRBJ1-1, with D possibly TRBD1 on 6 matching bases. Germline CDR1 reads MNHEY; CDR2 reads SMNVEV (reference sequence). CDR3 size: 15 residues. The germline V and J ends were trimmed by 5 bases and 1 base, with 14 bases remaining between them. CDR3 in amino acids: CASSPRGARNTEAFF. The DNA of the CDR3 is TGTGCCAGCAGTCCCAGGGGTGCGAGGAACACTGAAGCTTTCTTT.

This rearrangement joins TRBV15 to TRBJ2-1; 11 nucleotides match TRBD2. This CDR3 region has 17 residues. The germline V gene encodes CDR1 LNHNV and CDR2 YYDKDF (reference sequence). V shed 0 bases, J shed 7 bases, and the junction held 8 bases outside the gene matches. The CDR3 coding sequence is TGTGCCACCAGCAGAGAGTCTAGCGGGGGGTTTAGGAATGAGCAGTTCTTC. Its translation: CATSRESSGGFRNEQFF.

This rearrangement joins TRBV9 to TRBJ2-7; weak D call: TRBD2 (6 bases). The germline gives CDR1 SGDLS, CDR2 YYNGEE. The CDR3 extends over 15 amino acids. Deletions cut 0 bases from V and 7 bases from J, with 17 bases between. The CDR3: CASSVGSSGAGEQYF. The CDR3 DNA reads as TGTGCCAGCAGCGTAGGAAGTAGCGGCGCAGGGGAGCAGTACTTC.

The V and J genes are TRBV29-1 and TRBJ2-7, with D maybe TRBD1 (5 bases). CDR3 length equals 13 residues. CDR1 is SQVTM and CDR2 is ANQGSEA in the germline V gene. Trimming pared 5 bases from V and 1 base from J, leaving 12 bases between. The CDR3 is CSVTPQGSYEQYF. In nucleotides, the CDR3 is TGCAGCGTTACCCCGCAGGGATCCTACGAGCAGTACTTC.

This chain uses TRBV29-1 with TRBJ2-3; 10 bases agree with TRBD1. CDR3 length equals 15 residues. Looked up from germline, CDR1 is SQVTM and CDR2 is ANQGSEA. The trim removed 2 bases at V and 3 bases at J, leaving 5 bases unmatched. CDR3 residues: CSVEPRDRGTDTQYF. DNA of the CDR3: TGCAGCGTTGAACCCCGGGACAGGGGAACAGATACGCAGTATTTT.

This chain connects TRBV19 to TRBJ1-5, with 7 bases matching TRBD1. The germline V gene encodes CDR1 LNHDA and CDR2 SQIVND (reference sequence). The CDR3 is made up of 16 amino acids. The V segment lost 3 bases and the J segment 7 bases; nucleotides outside the gene matches: 12. The chain's CDR3 is CASSIEGTVGIQPQHF. In DNA, the CDR3 is TGTGCCAGTAGTATTGAGGGGACAGTCGGAATCCAGCCCCAGCATTTT.

The chain has TRBV2 and TRBJ1-1; 9 nucleotides line up with TRBD1. The V segment lost 6 bases and the J segment 3 bases; nucleotides outside the gene matches: 8. The CDR3 is 15 residues long. The germline V gene encodes CDR1 SNHLY and CDR2 FYNNEI. CDR3 coding DNA: TGTGCCAGCAGGCCACAGGGGGCTTTGGACACTGAAGCTTTCTTT. It yields the protein CASRPQGALDTEAFF.

CDR3 coding DNA: TGTGCCTCCTTCCGGGGACAGACCCACGAGCAGTACTTC. Encoded protein: CASFRGQTHEQYF. The rearrangement links TRBV30 to TRBJ2-7; 7 bases agree with TRBD1. CDR3 length equals 13 residues. The ends lost 7 bases at V and 5 bases at J; junction bases unmatched: 11. CDR1 and CDR2 from the germline V gene are GTSNPN and SVGIG (reference sequence).

V gene TRBV30 combines with J gene TRBJ1-6; D call uncertain. Germline CDR1 reads GTSNPN; CDR2 reads SVGIG (reference sequence). This CDR3 comprises 13 residues. V lost 4 bases to trimming and J lost 6 bases, with 10 bases between them. CDR3 sequence (DNA): TGTGCCTGGATGCAGAATGCTAATTCACCCCTCCACTTT. It encodes CAWMQNANSPLHF.

The chain is built from TRBV19 and TRBJ2-7; no definite D call. CDR1 LNHDA and CDR2 SQIVND come from the germline V gene (reference sequence). The CDR3 length is 13 residues. Trimming took 6 bases from V and 9 from J, leaving 18 bases between them. This chain's CDR3 is CASSGAAPSRQYF. The CDR3 bases are TGTGCCAGTAGCGGAGCAGCCCCTTCGCGGCAGTACTTC.

This chain joins TRBV19 and TRBJ2-2, with TRBD1 matching 8 bases. The CDR3 runs to 17 residues. Germline CDR1 reads LNHDA; CDR2 reads SQIVND (reference sequence). Losses at the gene ends were 3 bases for V and 4 bases for J; bases not matched to a gene: 10. The CDR3 loop is CASSILTGTGVTGELFF. For the CDR3, the DNA is TGTGCCAGTAGTATCCTGACCGGGACAGGCGTCACCGGGGAGCTGTTTTTT. Full variable domain (missing parts from reference TRBV19 and TRBJ2-2): DGGITQSPKYLFRKEGQNVTLSCEQNLNHDAMYWYRQDPGQGLRLIYYSQIVNDFQKGDIAEGYSVSREKKESFPLTVTSAQKNPTAFYLCASSILTGTGVTGELFFGEGSRLTVL.

The chain joins TRBV5-1 to TRBJ1-6, with D possibly TRBD1 on 5 matching bases. The CDR3 length is 16 residues. The V end was cut by 4 bases, the J end by 1 base, with 12 bases between. Germline V gives CDR1 SGHRS, CDR2 YFSETQ. The CDR3 region has the DNA TGCGCCAGCAGCGACACACCAGGGTCCTATAATTCACCCCTCCACTTT. The encoded protein is CASSDTPGSYNSPLHF.

This chain uses TRBV5-5 with TRBJ2-7; 7 nucleotides line up with TRBD2. The CDR3 has 15 amino acids. Trimming at V came to 4 bases and at J to 2 bases, leaving 9 bases not matched to a gene. The V gene's germline CDR1 is SGHKS and CDR2 YYEKEE (reference sequence). The CDR3 DNA reads as TGTGCCAGCAGCCTAGGACTAGGTGTGACCTACGAGCAGTACTTC. It yields the protein CASSLGLGVTYEQYF.

The rearrangement uses TRBV10-3 and TRBJ2-3; D is uncertain. The CDR3 is 14 residues long. Germline loops: CDR1 ENHRY, CDR2 SYGVKD. Trimming shortened V by 6 bases and J by 0 bases, and 10 bases separated the two germline ends. CDR3 region: CAISNQASTDTQYF. As DNA, the CDR3 is TGTGCCATCAGCAACCAGGCTAGCACAGATACGCAGTATTTT.

The chain has TRBV4-1 and TRBJ1-5, with D possibly TRBD1 on 5 matching bases. The V end lost 6 bases, the J end lost 3 bases, and 15 bases lay between the germline ends. CDR3 length: 15 amino acids. Germline V gene sequence: CDR1 MGHRA, CDR2 YSYEKL. This chain's CDR3 is CASSSPDRYNQPQHF. The CDR3 nucleotides are TGCGCCAGCAGTTCCCCTGACAGATACAATCAGCCCCAGCATTTT.

V usage is TRBV27 and J usage is TRBJ2-6, with 8 positions matching TRBD1. V gave up 8 bases and J gave up 4 bases; unmatched junction bases: 13. This CDR3 contains 17 residues. CDR1 MNHEY and CDR2 SMNVEV come from the germline V gene (reference sequence). This chain's CDR3 is CASLDRVGVRGANVLTF. In nucleotides, the CDR3 is TGTGCCAGCCTGGACAGGGTCGGGGTTCGCGGGGCCAACGTCCTGACTTTC.

This chain joins TRBV5-1 and TRBJ2-7, with 7 bases that match TRBD1. This CDR3 region has 16 residues. The V gene's germline CDR1 is SGHRS and CDR2 YFSETQ. The V and J ends lost 5 bases and 3 bases, in that order; junction bases with no gene match: 14. Here the CDR3 DNA reads TGCGCCAGCAGAAAGTCACGGGACAGTGATAACTACGAGCAGTACTTC. This sequence encodes CASRKSRDSDNYEQYF. The variable domain in full, with the rest retrieved from reference TRBV5-1 and TRBJ2-7, is KAGVTQTPRYLIKTRGQQVTLSCSPISGHRSVSWYQQTPGQGLQFLFEYFSETQRNKGNFPGRFSGRQFSNSRSEMNVSTLELGDSALYLCASRKSRDSDNYEQYFGPGTRLTVT.

The V and J genes are TRBV6-1 and TRBJ1-5, with D uncertain. V was shortened by 6 bases and J by 4 bases, with 13 bases between the two germline ends. The CDR3 consists of 14 residues. Germline V gene data show CDR1 as MNHNS and CDR2 as SASEGT. The CDR3 is CASRQFITNQPQHF. The CDR3 coding sequence is TGTGCCAGCAGACAGTTCATAACTAATCAGCCCCAGCATTTT.

The genes are TRBV29-1 and TRBJ1-2; the D gene is possibly TRBD1 (5 bases). Germline V CDR1 and CDR2: SQVTM, ANQGSEA. There are 13 residues in the CDR3. The V end lost 5 bases, the J end lost 6 bases, and 16 bases lay between the germline ends. In nucleotides, the CDR3 is TGCAGCGTTTTATGGAAGCCGGGGGATGGCTACACCTTC. This encodes CSVLWKPGDGYTF.

This chain joins TRBV27 and TRBJ1-1, with D maybe TRBD1 (6 bases). The V and J ends lost 10 bases and 1 base respectively, with 19 bases between them. The V gene's germline CDR1 is MNHEY and CDR2 SMNVEV (reference sequence). The CDR3 totals 15 residues. The CDR3 sequence: CATSSIGGWNTEAFF. DNA of the CDR3: TGTGCCACTAGCTCGATAGGGGGTTGGAACACTGAAGCTTTCTTT.

The chain uses TRBV6-5 and TRBJ2-1; D ambiguous. CDR3 size: 15 residues. The germline gives CDR1 MNHEY, CDR2 SVGAGI. The V gene lost 0 bases and the J gene lost 0 bases, with 6 bases spanning the gap. This CDR3 is CASSYSAHSYNEQFF. The CDR3 DNA sequence: TGTGCCAGCAGTTACTCGGCTCACTCCTACAATGAGCAGTTCTTC.

The J gene is TRBJ2-1, the V gene TRBV7-8; 7 bases align to TRBD2. After removal of 5 bases from V and 3 bases from J, the junction contained 10 bases not matched to a gene. This CDR3 has 16 amino acids. The germline V gene encodes CDR1 SGHVS and CDR2 FQNEAQ. This CDR3 reads CASSARRSGDYNEQFF. CDR3 bases: TGTGCCAGCAGCGCCAGGAGAAGCGGGGACTACAATGAGCAGTTCTTC.

The rearrangement joins TRBV7-2 to TRBJ1-2, with 9 nucleotides matching TRBD1. Germline trimming cut 3 bases from V and 5 bases from J; bases unmatched to any gene: 4. This CDR3 has 14 residues. Germline V CDR1 and CDR2: SGHTA, FQGNSA. The CDR3 coding sequence is TGTGCCAGCAGCTTCTTGGGACAGGGATATGGCTACACCTTC. Protein product: CASSFLGQGYGYTF.

This chain links TRBV5-4 with TRBJ2-7, with 7 bases matching TRBD2. CDR1 is SGHNT, CDR2 YYREEE, per germline (reference sequence). CDR3 length: 17 residues. V lost 3 bases and J lost 1; bases outside the gene matches: 13. CDR3 coding DNA: TGTGCCAGCAGCTCAAGTATCGTCCGGGAGGATTCCTACGAGCAGTACTTC. Its protein product is CASSSSIVREDSYEQYF.

The chain employs TRBV28 and TRBJ1-1; tentatively, D is TRBD1 (6 bases). CDR1 MDHEN and CDR2 SYDVKM come from the germline V gene. The CDR3 contains 15 residues. Trimming cost V 6 bases and J 1 base, with 15 bases left between them. The CDR3 here is CASSPSLGANTEAFF. The CDR3 DNA follows: TGTGCCAGCAGCCCTTCTTTGGGGGCGAACACTGAAGCTTTCTTT.

This chain uses TRBV6-5 with TRBJ2-1, with 10 bases lining up with TRBD1. Germline V gene data show CDR1 as MNHEY and CDR2 as SVGAGI. The CDR3 contains 15 residues. After removal of 3 bases from V and 5 bases from J, the junction contained 4 bases not matched to a gene. In DNA, the CDR3 is TGTGCCAGCAGTTATGACAGGGGGCACCACAATGAGCAGTTCTTC. Translation gives CASSYDRGHHNEQFF.

The V call is TRBV29-1, the J call TRBJ1-1, with D maybe TRBD1 (5 bases). With 3 bases removed from V and 5 bases from J, the gap between germline ends came to 7 bases. The germline V gene has CDR1 SQVTM and CDR2 ANQGSEA. This CDR3 has 11 amino acids. CDR3 amino acids: CSVDRGTEAFF. In DNA, the CDR3 is TGCAGCGTTGATCGGGGGACTGAAGCTTTCTTT. Combining the CDR3 with reference TRBV29-1 and TRBJ1-1 gives the whole variable domain SAVISQKPSRDICQRGTSLTIQCQVDSQVTMMFWYRQQPGQSLTLIATANQGSEATYESGFVIDKFPISRPNLTFSTLTVSNMSPEDSSIYLCSVDRGTEAFFGQGTRLTVV.

This sequence joins TRBV7-8 and TRBJ2-1; D remains ambiguous. V lost 1 base and J lost 2, with 9 bases in between. Germline V lookup: CDR1 SGHVS, CDR2 FQNEAQ. The CDR3 sequence is 15 residues long. The CDR3 loop is CASSLGFGPYNEQFF. The CDR3 nucleotides read TGTGCCAGCAGCTTAGGTTTTGGGCCCTACAATGAGCAGTTCTTC.

The rearrangement uses TRBV5-1 and TRBJ1-1, with D possibly being TRBD1 (6 bases). The CDR3 runs to 15 residues. Per germline, CDR1 SGHRS and CDR2 YFSETQ. The V end was cut by 7 bases, the J end by 4 bases, with 20 bases between. In nucleotides, the CDR3 is TGCGCCAGCCGGGACGGGACACTATTAACCACTGAAGCTTTCTTT. As protein: CASRDGTLLTTEAFF.

The chain couples TRBV5-1 to TRBJ2-7; a weak D match, TRBD1 (5 bases). Trimming shortened V by 0 bases and J by 2 bases, and 15 bases separated the two germline ends. CDR1 is SGHRS, CDR2 YFSETQ, per germline. This CDR3 spans 16 amino acids. The CDR3 sequence is CASSLDPGHTTYEQYF. CDR3 nucleotide sequence: TGCGCCAGCAGCTTGGACCCCGGACACACAACCTACGAGCAGTACTTC.